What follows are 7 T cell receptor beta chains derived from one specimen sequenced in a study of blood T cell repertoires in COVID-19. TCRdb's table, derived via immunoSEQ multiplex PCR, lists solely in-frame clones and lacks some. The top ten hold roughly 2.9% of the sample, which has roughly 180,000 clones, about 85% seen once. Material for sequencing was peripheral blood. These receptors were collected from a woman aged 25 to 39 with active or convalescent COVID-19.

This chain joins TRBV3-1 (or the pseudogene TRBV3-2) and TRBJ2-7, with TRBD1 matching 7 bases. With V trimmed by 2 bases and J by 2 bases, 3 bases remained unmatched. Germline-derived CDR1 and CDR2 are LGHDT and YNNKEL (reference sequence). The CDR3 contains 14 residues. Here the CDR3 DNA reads TGTGCCAGCAGCCAATACAGGGGTCCCTACGAGCAGTACTTC. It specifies CASSQYRGPYEQYF.

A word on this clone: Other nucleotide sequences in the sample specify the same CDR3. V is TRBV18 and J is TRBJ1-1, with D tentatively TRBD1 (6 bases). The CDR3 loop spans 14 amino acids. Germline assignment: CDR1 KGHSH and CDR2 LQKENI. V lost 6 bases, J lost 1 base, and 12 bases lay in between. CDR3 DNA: TGTGCCAGCTCCTCGGACAGAAAGAACACTGAAGCTTTCTTT. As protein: CASSSDRKNTEAFF.

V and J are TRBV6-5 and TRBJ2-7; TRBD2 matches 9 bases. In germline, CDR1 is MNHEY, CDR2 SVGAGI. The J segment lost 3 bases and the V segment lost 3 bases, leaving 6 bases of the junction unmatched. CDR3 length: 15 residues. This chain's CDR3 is CASSYLAGEDYEQYF. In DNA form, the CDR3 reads TGTGCCAGCAGTTATTTAGCGGGAGAGGACTACGAGCAGTACTTC.

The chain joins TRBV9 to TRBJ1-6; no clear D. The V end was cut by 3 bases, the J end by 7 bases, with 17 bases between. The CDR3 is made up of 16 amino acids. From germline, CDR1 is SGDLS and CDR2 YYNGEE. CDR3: CASSARLSSKNSPLHF. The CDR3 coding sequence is TGTGCCAGCAGCGCCCGACTGAGCAGCAAGAATTCACCCCTCCACTTT.

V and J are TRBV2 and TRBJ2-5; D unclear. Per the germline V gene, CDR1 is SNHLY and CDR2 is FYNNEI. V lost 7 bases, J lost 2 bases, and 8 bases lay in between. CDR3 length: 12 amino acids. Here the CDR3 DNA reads TGTGCCAGCACCAGCGATCAAGAGACCCAGTACTTC. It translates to CASTSDQETQYF. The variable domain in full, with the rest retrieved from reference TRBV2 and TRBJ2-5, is EPEVTQTPSHQVTQMGQEVILRCVPISNHLYFYWYRQILGQKVEFLVSFYNNEISEKSEIFDDQFSVERPDGSNFTLKIRSTKLEDSAMYFCASTSDQETQYFGPGTRLLVL.

The CDR3 is CLRGGNVEQYF. CDR3 coding DNA: TGCCTGAGGGGGGGGAATGTCGAGCAGTACTTC. The rearrangement uses TRBV23-1 and TRBJ2-7, with D tentatively TRBD2 (7 bases). TRBV23-1 is an ORF for which the function is uncertain. The CDR3 contains 11 residues.

CDR3 loop: CSASPPQAGRATDTQYF. The DNA for the CDR3 is TGCAGTGCTAGTCCCCCCCAAGCGGGTCGAGCCACAGATACGCAGTATTTT. V usage is TRBV20-1 and J usage is TRBJ2-3; D perhaps matches TRBD2 (6 bases). This CDR3 has 17 residues. Per germline, CDR1 DFQATT and CDR2 SNEGSKA (reference sequence). The germline V and J ends were trimmed by 3 bases and 2 bases, with 21 bases remaining between them.